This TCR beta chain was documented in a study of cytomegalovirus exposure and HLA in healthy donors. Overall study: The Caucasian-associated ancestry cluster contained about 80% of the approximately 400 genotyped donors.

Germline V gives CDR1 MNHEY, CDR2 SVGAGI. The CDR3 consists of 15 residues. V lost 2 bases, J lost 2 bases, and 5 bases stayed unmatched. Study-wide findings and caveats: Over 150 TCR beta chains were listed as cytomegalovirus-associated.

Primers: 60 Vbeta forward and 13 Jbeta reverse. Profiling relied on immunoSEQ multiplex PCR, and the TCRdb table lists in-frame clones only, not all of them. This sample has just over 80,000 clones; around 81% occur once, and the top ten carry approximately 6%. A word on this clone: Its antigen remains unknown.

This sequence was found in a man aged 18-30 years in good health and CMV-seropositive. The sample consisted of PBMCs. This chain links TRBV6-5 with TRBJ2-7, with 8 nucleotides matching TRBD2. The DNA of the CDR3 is TGTGCCAGCAGTTACAGCGGGGGTAGAACCTACGAGCAGTACTTC. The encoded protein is CASSYSGGRTYEQYF.